These 26 T cell receptor beta chains were all obtained from the same sample, sequenced in a study of T-cell reconstitution after alpha-beta-depleted transplantation in children. Researchers prepared the TCRbeta library using unique molecular identifiers, the study reports. TCRdb reprocessed the PCR reads with MiXCR, giving one entry per CDR3 protein. The sample includes about 540,000 distinct CDR3 sequences, roughly 18% seen only once; the top ten take 3.3%. The source was PBMCs from the stem cell graft donor, collected from the stem cell graft. The receptors stem from a human donor who donated a stem cell graft to a child with acute lymphoblastic leukemia.

In this sample, this clonotype turned up once. The junction departs from germline at one end; a sequencing error may be responsible. The rearrangement links TRBV11-2 to TRBJ2-5; TRBD1 matches at 9 bases. From germline, CDR1 is SGHAT and CDR2 FQNNGV. CDR3 length: 14 amino acids. In DNA, the CDR3 is TGTGCCAGCAGCGGACAGGGGTACCACGAGACCCAGTACTTC. Translating gives CASSGQGYHETQYF.

The DNA for the CDR3 is TGCAGTGCTGTAAAGGGACAGGGGATCTACAATGAGCAGTTCTTC. This translates into CSAVKGQGIYNEQFF. The chain has TRBV20-1 and TRBJ2-1; TRBD1 matches at 10 bases. In germline, CDR1 is DFQATT, CDR2 SNEGSKA (reference sequence). J was trimmed by 3 bases and V by 5 bases; bases with no gene match: 7. The CDR3 covers 15 residues.

V and J are TRBV10-1 and TRBJ2-1; D possibly corresponds to TRBD2 (5 bases). Per germline, CDR1 WNHNN and CDR2 SYGVQD (reference sequence). This CDR3 comprises 14 residues. The germline V and J ends were trimmed by 4 bases and 7 bases, with 14 bases remaining between them. CDR3 region: CASSAPGIPNEQFF. CDR3 nucleotides: TGCGCCAGCAGTGCCCCGGGGATTCCAAATGAGCAGTTCTTC.

The chain couples TRBV27 to TRBJ1-1, with D maybe TRBD1 (5 bases). Germline V lookup: CDR1 MNHEY, CDR2 SMNVEV (reference sequence). Trimming shortened V by 0 bases and J by 4 bases, and 9 bases separated the two germline ends. The CDR3 loop spans 14 amino acids. CDR3 coding DNA: TGTGCCAGCAGTTTATCGGGGCGCGGCACTGAAGCTTTCTTT. This encodes CASSLSGRGTEAFF.

The J gene is TRBJ2-3, the V gene TRBV5-1, with 8 nucleotides matching TRBD2. V lost 0 bases, J lost 0 bases, and 6 bases stayed unmatched. Germline CDR1 is SGHRS and CDR2 is YFSETQ. This CDR3 spans 17 amino acids. The CDR3 coding sequence is TGCGCCAGCAGCTTGGAGCCCAGCGGGAGAAGCACAGATACGCAGTATTTT. Translating it yields CASSLEPSGRSTDTQYF.

The sample holds a few counts of this clonotype. The rearrangement joins TRBV3-1 to TRBJ2-6; D possibly corresponds to TRBD1 (6 bases). This CDR3 region has 16 residues. The germline V and J ends were trimmed by 2 bases and 0 bases, with 8 bases remaining between them. Germline V gives CDR1 LGHDT, CDR2 YNNKEL (reference sequence). In nucleotides, the CDR3 is TGTGCCAGCAGCCAACAGGGGCTCTCTGGGGCCAACGTCCTGACTTTC. Encoded protein: CASSQQGLSGANVLTF.

This clonotype turned up a few times. The chain recombines TRBV6-1 with TRBJ2-6; TRBD1 matches 10 bases. The V gene end was trimmed by 1 base and the J gene end by 0 bases; junction bases not matched to a gene: 3. Germline V gene sequence: CDR1 MNHNS, CDR2 SASEGT. The CDR3 extends over 18 amino acids. The CDR3 loop reads CASSEDGQGGSGANVLTF. The DNA for the CDR3 is TGTGCCAGCAGTGAAGACGGACAGGGGGGCTCTGGGGCCAACGTCCTGACTTTC.

In DNA form, the CDR3 reads TGTGCCAGCAGCTTTGGCCGTGGGATTGAAGCTTTCTTT. Its protein is CASSFGRGIEAFF. This sequence joins TRBV7-9 and TRBJ1-1; D not certain. CDR3 length: 13 amino acids. Per germline, CDR1 SEHNR and CDR2 FQNEAQ (reference sequence). V was trimmed by 3 bases and J by 7 bases, leaving 12 bases between them.

This clonotype was found a few times. The chain recombines TRBV12-3 or TRBV12-4 with TRBJ2-7; D tentatively fits TRBD1 or TRBD2 (5 bases each). This CDR3 has 12 amino acids. Deletions cut 3 bases from V and 5 bases from J, with 8 bases between. The CDR3 sequence is CASSLGDHEQYF. CDR3 bases: TGTGCCAGCAGTTTGGGGGACCACGAGCAGTACTTC.

The sample holds one count of this clonotype. The chain combines TRBV24-1 with TRBJ2-7, with 10 bases identical to TRBD1. Germline V gene data show CDR1 as KGHDR and CDR2 as SFDVKD. Trimming removed 5 bases from V and 3 bases from J; junction bases left unmatched: 0. The CDR3 length is 13 residues. CDR3 sequence (DNA): TGTGCCACCAGTGGGACAGGGGGCTACGAGCAGTACTTC. As protein: CATSGTGGYEQYF.

This clonotype was seen a few times. The rearrangement uses TRBV20-1 and TRBJ1-3, with 8 positions matching TRBD1. CDR1 is DFQATT, CDR2 SNEGSKA, per germline (reference sequence). The CDR3 consists of 15 residues. Trimming cost V 4 bases and J 2 bases; bases outside gene matches: 7. CDR3 sequence: CSANFGQGAGNTIYF. CDR3 nucleotides: TGCAGTGCTAACTTCGGACAGGGAGCTGGAAACACCATATATTTT.

This clonotype turned up a few times. The chain recombines TRBV20-1 with TRBJ2-7; 7 bases align to TRBD1. This CDR3 has 12 amino acids. Germline lookup yields CDR1 DFQATT and CDR2 SNEGSKA (reference sequence). V trimming: 4 bases; J trimming: 6 bases; junction bases outside the gene matches: 6. CDR3 sequence reads: CSANLNRGEQYF. The CDR3 region has the DNA TGCAGTGCTAATTTAAACAGGGGCGAGCAGTACTTC.

This clonotype was recorded a few times. The chain carries TRBV11-2 and TRBJ2-1; 11 nucleotides line up with TRBD2. Trimming cost V 4 bases and J 6 bases; bases outside gene matches: 5. Looked up from germline, CDR1 is SGHAT and CDR2 is FQNNGV. This CDR3 is built from 15 residues. The CDR3 sequence is CASSYHTSGGNEQFF. The CDR3 bases are TGTGCCAGCAGCTACCACACTAGCGGGGGCAATGAGCAGTTCTTC.

This clonotype was picked up a small number of times. DNA for the CDR3: TGCGCCAGCAGCTTGGATCTCTCGGCGCAGTACTTC. Protein: CASSLDLSAQYF. This rearrangement joins TRBV5-1 to TRBJ2-7; D uncertain. Germline CDR1 SGHRS, CDR2 YFSETQ. The ends were cut back, 0 bases at V and 9 bases at J, with 10 bases in the middle. The CDR3 length is 12 residues.

This clonotype was counted a few times. CDR3 amino acids: CASSYSDLQLAETQYF. CDR3 nucleotide sequence: TGTGCCAGCAGTTACTCCGACCTTCAGTTGGCAGAGACCCAGTACTTC. This chain joins TRBV6-5 and TRBJ2-5, with D unresolved. CDR3 length: 16 residues. CDR1 is MNHEY and CDR2 is SVGAGI in the germline V gene. V dropped 0 bases and J dropped 4 bases, with 15 bases sitting between them.

This clonotype was seen a few times. The V call is TRBV27, the J call TRBJ2-5; 7 bases are shared with TRBD2. Per the germline V gene, CDR1 is MNHEY and CDR2 is SMNVEV (reference sequence). V was clipped by 1 base and J by 5 bases; unmatched bases: 4. CDR3 size: 14 residues. The CDR3 reads CASSLWGGAETQYF. CDR3 nucleotides: TGTGCCAGCAGTTTATGGGGGGGAGCGGAGACCCAGTACTTC.

This clonotype was recorded many times. The chain recombines TRBV6-6 with TRBJ2-7; D unresolved. The CDR3 sequence is 12 residues long. Germline CDR1 reads MNHNY; CDR2 reads SVGAGI (reference sequence). V was cut by 8 bases and J by 1 base, with 9 bases left in between. The CDR3 nucleotides are TGTGCCAGCGGCCAGCATTCCTACGAGCAGTACTTC. Amino acid sequence: CASGQHSYEQYF.

About this clonotype: At one of its ends the junction is not consistent with the germline gene, which may arise from a read error. The V and J genes are TRBV12-3 or TRBV12-4 and TRBJ2-1; 7 nucleotides match TRBD2. The CDR3 spans 11 residues. The CDR3 protein is CASSPLRELFF. The CDR3 DNA reads TGTGCCAGCAGTCCCCTGCGGGAGCTGTTCTTC.

The chain combines TRBV5-5 with TRBJ2-7; no reliable D call. This CDR3 is 15 amino acids long. V was trimmed by 4 bases and J by 2 bases, leaving 16 bases between them. Germline assignment: CDR1 SGHKS and CDR2 YYEKEE (reference sequence). CDR3 nucleotide sequence: TGTGCCAGCAGCCCCCTCGATATCTCCACCTACGAGCAGTACTTC. It translates to CASSPLDISTYEQYF.

This clonotype was found a few times. This CDR3 reads CASEPGTTIKETQYF. CDR3 nucleotides: TGTGCCAGCGAGCCCGGGACTACGATTAAAGAGACCCAGTACTTC. The genes are TRBV6-1 and TRBJ2-5; TRBD2 agrees at 7 bases. The germline gives CDR1 MNHNS, CDR2 SASEGT. The CDR3 is 15 residues long. J was trimmed by 3 bases and V by 8 bases; bases with no gene match: 12.

There are a few counts of this clonotype. This chain uses TRBV12-3 or TRBV12-4 with TRBJ1-1; 7 bases align to TRBD1. The CDR3 has 14 amino acids. J gave up 4 bases and V 7 bases, and 9 bases lay outside the gene matches. The CDR3 nucleotides read TGTGCCAGCATCTCAGAGGGGGCGGTCACTGAAGCTTTCTTT. Residues: CASISEGAVTEAFF.

This clonotype was recorded a few times. The chain has TRBV15 and TRBJ1-2, with TRBD1 as a possible D gene (6 bases). V lost 5 bases and J 4 bases, leaving 11 bases between the germline ends. The CDR3 loop spans 13 amino acids. The germline V gene has CDR1 LNHNV and CDR2 YYDKDF (reference sequence). The CDR3, as DNA: TGTGCCACCAGCGGGGGCCGGTCCTATGGCTACACCTTC. This sequence encodes CATSGGRSYGYTF. Looking up the rest from reference TRBV15 and TRBJ1-2 gives the full variable domain: DAMVIQNPRYQVTQFGKPVTLSCSQTLNHNVMYWYQQKSSQAPKLLFHYYDKDFNNEADTPDNFQSRRPNTSFCFLDIRSPGLGDTAMYLCATSGGRSYGYTFGSGTRLTVV.

This clonotype was counted a few times. V is TRBV12-3 or TRBV12-4 and J is TRBJ2-1; maybe TRBD2 (6 bases). Trimming removed 5 bases from V and 7 bases from J, with 21 bases in between. This CDR3 has 16 amino acids. The CDR3 sequence is CASSPPGLAVGNEQFF. The CDR3 DNA reads TGTGCCAGCAGTCCGCCGGGACTGGCGGTGGGGAATGAGCAGTTCTTC.

The rearrangement joins TRBV7-2 to TRBJ2-5; 9 nucleotides line up with TRBD2. V shed 5 bases, J shed 2 bases, and the junction held 9 bases outside the gene matches. Germline lookup yields CDR1 SGHTA and CDR2 FQGNSA. There are 16 residues in the CDR3. The CDR3 nucleotides read TGTGCCAGCAGCCTCCATAGCGGGGGTCCACAAGAGACCCAGTACTTC. It specifies CASSLHSGGPQETQYF.

This clonotype was counted a few times. This rearrangement joins TRBV3-1 to TRBJ1-1; maybe TRBD1 (5 bases). V lost 6 bases, J lost 2 bases, and 16 bases lay in between. The CDR3 contains 15 residues. Germline loops: CDR1 LGHDT, CDR2 YNNKEL (reference sequence). CDR3 residues: CASRPSTTVNTEAFF. Written as DNA, the CDR3 is TGTGCCAGCAGGCCATCCACGACAGTCAACACTGAAGCTTTCTTT.

This clonotype was seen a handful of times. This sequence joins TRBV29-1 and TRBJ2-1, with 9 bases identical to TRBD1. J was trimmed by 6 bases and V by 7 bases; bases with no gene match: 16. This CDR3 spans 16 amino acids. Germline CDR1 reads SQVTM; CDR2 reads ANQGSEA. Written as DNA, the CDR3 is TGCAGCGCCGGACGGACAGGGGCCAACCCTTCCAATGAGCAGTTCTTC. Translation: CSAGRTGANPSNEQFF.